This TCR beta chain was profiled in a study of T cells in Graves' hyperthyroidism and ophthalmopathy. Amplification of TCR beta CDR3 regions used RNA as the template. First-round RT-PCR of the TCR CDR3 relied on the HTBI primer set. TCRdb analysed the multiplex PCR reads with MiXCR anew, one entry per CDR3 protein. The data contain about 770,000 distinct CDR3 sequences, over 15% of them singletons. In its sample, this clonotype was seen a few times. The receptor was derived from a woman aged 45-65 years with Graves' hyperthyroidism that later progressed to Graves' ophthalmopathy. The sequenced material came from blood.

CDR3 DNA sequence: TGTGCCAGCAGTGACCGGGACAGAAAGCTTAGCTCCTACAATGAGCAGTTCTTC. Protein: CASSDRDRKLSSYNEQFF. The chain recombines TRBV7-9 with TRBJ2-1; 7 bases are shared with TRBD1. With 6 bases clipped from V and 0 bases from J, the junction kept 14 bases outside the gene matches. Germline V lookup: CDR1 SEHNR, CDR2 FQNEAQ (reference sequence). The CDR3 is made up of 18 amino acids.